This T cell receptor beta chain is from a study of blood T cell repertoires in COVID-19. Trimming at V came to 4 bases and at J to 5 bases, leaving 15 bases not matched to a gene. The germline gives CDR1 SGHRS, CDR2 YFSETQ. CDR3 length: 18 residues. Original analysis: Researchers report that nucleated cell counts were estimated from reference gene primer amplification. The repertoire was sequenced with immunoSEQ multiplex PCR; TCRdb's copy has only in-frame clones and lacks some. Clonal size and the V and J genes are those of that table, whereas D and trimming came from the DNA. The sample includes roughly 120,000 clones, approximately 90% of them seen just once.

This chain uses TRBV5-1 with TRBJ2-5, with 12 bases identical to TRBD1. The sequence came from a human donor in a cohort sampled during active COVID-19. The sequenced sample consisted of peripheral blood. This CDR3 is CASSLGTGGGFAQETQYF. Here the CDR3 DNA reads TGCGCCAGCAGCCTCGGGACAGGGGGCGGATTCGCCCAGGAGACCCAGTACTTC.